This T cell receptor beta chain is drawn from a study of cytomegalovirus exposure and HLA in healthy donors. Trimming removed 0 bases at V and 7 bases at J, with 10 bases between. The length of the CDR3 is 15 residues. CDR1 and CDR2 (germline): MNHEY, SMNVEV (reference sequence). About this clone: No antigen is known for it.

It was healthy bone marrow donors who served as donors. Findings of the study overall: In an earlier analysis, most TCR beta V segments were productive about 90% or about 30% of the time.

Primers for the PCR totalled 60 Vbeta and 13 Jbeta. Clones were sequenced by immunoSEQ multiplex PCR, and TCRdb holds only the in-frame ones, with some missing. The sample lists some 120,000 clones, 81% occurring once. This chain uses TRBV27 with TRBJ1-6; no clear D gene. This sequence originates from a man aged 18 to 30 in good health and CMV-seropositive. The sequenced sample was PBMCs. The DNA for the CDR3 is TGTGCCAGCAGTTTATCGGGCAGTCTCAATTCACCCCTCCACTTT. The encoded protein is CASSLSGSLNSPLHF.